The source of this T cell receptor beta chain is a study of blood T cell repertoires in COVID-19. Study-wide context: The United States, Italy and Spain supplied acute and convalescent COVID-19 samples.

Study processing details: Amplification of reference gene primers was used by the study to estimate nucleated cell counts. The protocol was immunoSEQ multiplex PCR, while the TCRdb copy is restricted to in-frame clones and leaves out a portion. D and trimming were read from the DNA, whereas the V and J calls and clone size are those reported in that table. The table lists about 220,000 clones, about 86% of them singletons. Self-reported history from a screening survey and questionnaire set each donor's cohort. In germline, CDR1 is LGHNA, CDR2 YNFKEQ. With V trimmed by 1 base and J by 11 bases, 12 bases remained unmatched. The CDR3 is made up of 16 amino acids.

Sequences were obtained from PBMCs or T cells enriched from blood (not recorded which). This TCR was sampled from a woman aged 45-60 years with acute COVID-19. The V call is TRBV4-2, the J call TRBJ2-1; 9 positions agree with TRBD2. The chain's CDR3 is CASSQGLAGSTMKQFF. The CDR3, as DNA: TGTGCCAGCAGCCAAGGGCTAGCGGGATCTACAATGAAGCAGTTCTTC.